Below are 2 T cell receptor beta chains sequenced from a single sample in a study of TIL therapy for anti-PD-1-resistant metastatic lung cancer. Time point given: pre-treatment sample, taken before nivolumab and TIL therapy. Tumor tissue came from excised metastases, mostly pleural nodules or supraclavicular lymph nodes. The immunoSEQ assay was v3. The repertoire was sequenced with immunoSEQ multiplex PCR; TCRdb's copy has only in-frame clones and lacks some. The sample has fewer than 30,000 clones, roughly 69% seen once. The sample consisted of tumor tissue, taken at baseline. The source is a woman aged 25-85 years with non-small cell lung cancer.

This chain uses TRBV4-1 with TRBJ1-4, with D hard to call. The V end was cut by 0 bases, the J end by 6 bases, with 14 bases between. The CDR3 totals 16 residues. Germline V CDR1 and CDR2: MGHRA, YSYEKL. The CDR3 sequence is CASSQDRGRVDEKLFF. The CDR3 nucleotides are TGCGCCAGCAGCCAAGATCGAGGCAGAGTTGATGAAAAACTGTTTTTT.

This chain links TRBV28 with TRBJ1-2, with TRBD1 matching 7 bases. This CDR3 contains 12 residues. V lost 8 bases to trimming and J lost 2 bases; unmatched junction nucleotides: 2. Germline CDR1 reads MDHEN; CDR2 reads SYDVKM. The CDR3 loop is CASLGQNYGYTF. The CDR3 DNA reads as TGTGCCAGCCTGGGACAGAACTATGGCTACACCTTC.